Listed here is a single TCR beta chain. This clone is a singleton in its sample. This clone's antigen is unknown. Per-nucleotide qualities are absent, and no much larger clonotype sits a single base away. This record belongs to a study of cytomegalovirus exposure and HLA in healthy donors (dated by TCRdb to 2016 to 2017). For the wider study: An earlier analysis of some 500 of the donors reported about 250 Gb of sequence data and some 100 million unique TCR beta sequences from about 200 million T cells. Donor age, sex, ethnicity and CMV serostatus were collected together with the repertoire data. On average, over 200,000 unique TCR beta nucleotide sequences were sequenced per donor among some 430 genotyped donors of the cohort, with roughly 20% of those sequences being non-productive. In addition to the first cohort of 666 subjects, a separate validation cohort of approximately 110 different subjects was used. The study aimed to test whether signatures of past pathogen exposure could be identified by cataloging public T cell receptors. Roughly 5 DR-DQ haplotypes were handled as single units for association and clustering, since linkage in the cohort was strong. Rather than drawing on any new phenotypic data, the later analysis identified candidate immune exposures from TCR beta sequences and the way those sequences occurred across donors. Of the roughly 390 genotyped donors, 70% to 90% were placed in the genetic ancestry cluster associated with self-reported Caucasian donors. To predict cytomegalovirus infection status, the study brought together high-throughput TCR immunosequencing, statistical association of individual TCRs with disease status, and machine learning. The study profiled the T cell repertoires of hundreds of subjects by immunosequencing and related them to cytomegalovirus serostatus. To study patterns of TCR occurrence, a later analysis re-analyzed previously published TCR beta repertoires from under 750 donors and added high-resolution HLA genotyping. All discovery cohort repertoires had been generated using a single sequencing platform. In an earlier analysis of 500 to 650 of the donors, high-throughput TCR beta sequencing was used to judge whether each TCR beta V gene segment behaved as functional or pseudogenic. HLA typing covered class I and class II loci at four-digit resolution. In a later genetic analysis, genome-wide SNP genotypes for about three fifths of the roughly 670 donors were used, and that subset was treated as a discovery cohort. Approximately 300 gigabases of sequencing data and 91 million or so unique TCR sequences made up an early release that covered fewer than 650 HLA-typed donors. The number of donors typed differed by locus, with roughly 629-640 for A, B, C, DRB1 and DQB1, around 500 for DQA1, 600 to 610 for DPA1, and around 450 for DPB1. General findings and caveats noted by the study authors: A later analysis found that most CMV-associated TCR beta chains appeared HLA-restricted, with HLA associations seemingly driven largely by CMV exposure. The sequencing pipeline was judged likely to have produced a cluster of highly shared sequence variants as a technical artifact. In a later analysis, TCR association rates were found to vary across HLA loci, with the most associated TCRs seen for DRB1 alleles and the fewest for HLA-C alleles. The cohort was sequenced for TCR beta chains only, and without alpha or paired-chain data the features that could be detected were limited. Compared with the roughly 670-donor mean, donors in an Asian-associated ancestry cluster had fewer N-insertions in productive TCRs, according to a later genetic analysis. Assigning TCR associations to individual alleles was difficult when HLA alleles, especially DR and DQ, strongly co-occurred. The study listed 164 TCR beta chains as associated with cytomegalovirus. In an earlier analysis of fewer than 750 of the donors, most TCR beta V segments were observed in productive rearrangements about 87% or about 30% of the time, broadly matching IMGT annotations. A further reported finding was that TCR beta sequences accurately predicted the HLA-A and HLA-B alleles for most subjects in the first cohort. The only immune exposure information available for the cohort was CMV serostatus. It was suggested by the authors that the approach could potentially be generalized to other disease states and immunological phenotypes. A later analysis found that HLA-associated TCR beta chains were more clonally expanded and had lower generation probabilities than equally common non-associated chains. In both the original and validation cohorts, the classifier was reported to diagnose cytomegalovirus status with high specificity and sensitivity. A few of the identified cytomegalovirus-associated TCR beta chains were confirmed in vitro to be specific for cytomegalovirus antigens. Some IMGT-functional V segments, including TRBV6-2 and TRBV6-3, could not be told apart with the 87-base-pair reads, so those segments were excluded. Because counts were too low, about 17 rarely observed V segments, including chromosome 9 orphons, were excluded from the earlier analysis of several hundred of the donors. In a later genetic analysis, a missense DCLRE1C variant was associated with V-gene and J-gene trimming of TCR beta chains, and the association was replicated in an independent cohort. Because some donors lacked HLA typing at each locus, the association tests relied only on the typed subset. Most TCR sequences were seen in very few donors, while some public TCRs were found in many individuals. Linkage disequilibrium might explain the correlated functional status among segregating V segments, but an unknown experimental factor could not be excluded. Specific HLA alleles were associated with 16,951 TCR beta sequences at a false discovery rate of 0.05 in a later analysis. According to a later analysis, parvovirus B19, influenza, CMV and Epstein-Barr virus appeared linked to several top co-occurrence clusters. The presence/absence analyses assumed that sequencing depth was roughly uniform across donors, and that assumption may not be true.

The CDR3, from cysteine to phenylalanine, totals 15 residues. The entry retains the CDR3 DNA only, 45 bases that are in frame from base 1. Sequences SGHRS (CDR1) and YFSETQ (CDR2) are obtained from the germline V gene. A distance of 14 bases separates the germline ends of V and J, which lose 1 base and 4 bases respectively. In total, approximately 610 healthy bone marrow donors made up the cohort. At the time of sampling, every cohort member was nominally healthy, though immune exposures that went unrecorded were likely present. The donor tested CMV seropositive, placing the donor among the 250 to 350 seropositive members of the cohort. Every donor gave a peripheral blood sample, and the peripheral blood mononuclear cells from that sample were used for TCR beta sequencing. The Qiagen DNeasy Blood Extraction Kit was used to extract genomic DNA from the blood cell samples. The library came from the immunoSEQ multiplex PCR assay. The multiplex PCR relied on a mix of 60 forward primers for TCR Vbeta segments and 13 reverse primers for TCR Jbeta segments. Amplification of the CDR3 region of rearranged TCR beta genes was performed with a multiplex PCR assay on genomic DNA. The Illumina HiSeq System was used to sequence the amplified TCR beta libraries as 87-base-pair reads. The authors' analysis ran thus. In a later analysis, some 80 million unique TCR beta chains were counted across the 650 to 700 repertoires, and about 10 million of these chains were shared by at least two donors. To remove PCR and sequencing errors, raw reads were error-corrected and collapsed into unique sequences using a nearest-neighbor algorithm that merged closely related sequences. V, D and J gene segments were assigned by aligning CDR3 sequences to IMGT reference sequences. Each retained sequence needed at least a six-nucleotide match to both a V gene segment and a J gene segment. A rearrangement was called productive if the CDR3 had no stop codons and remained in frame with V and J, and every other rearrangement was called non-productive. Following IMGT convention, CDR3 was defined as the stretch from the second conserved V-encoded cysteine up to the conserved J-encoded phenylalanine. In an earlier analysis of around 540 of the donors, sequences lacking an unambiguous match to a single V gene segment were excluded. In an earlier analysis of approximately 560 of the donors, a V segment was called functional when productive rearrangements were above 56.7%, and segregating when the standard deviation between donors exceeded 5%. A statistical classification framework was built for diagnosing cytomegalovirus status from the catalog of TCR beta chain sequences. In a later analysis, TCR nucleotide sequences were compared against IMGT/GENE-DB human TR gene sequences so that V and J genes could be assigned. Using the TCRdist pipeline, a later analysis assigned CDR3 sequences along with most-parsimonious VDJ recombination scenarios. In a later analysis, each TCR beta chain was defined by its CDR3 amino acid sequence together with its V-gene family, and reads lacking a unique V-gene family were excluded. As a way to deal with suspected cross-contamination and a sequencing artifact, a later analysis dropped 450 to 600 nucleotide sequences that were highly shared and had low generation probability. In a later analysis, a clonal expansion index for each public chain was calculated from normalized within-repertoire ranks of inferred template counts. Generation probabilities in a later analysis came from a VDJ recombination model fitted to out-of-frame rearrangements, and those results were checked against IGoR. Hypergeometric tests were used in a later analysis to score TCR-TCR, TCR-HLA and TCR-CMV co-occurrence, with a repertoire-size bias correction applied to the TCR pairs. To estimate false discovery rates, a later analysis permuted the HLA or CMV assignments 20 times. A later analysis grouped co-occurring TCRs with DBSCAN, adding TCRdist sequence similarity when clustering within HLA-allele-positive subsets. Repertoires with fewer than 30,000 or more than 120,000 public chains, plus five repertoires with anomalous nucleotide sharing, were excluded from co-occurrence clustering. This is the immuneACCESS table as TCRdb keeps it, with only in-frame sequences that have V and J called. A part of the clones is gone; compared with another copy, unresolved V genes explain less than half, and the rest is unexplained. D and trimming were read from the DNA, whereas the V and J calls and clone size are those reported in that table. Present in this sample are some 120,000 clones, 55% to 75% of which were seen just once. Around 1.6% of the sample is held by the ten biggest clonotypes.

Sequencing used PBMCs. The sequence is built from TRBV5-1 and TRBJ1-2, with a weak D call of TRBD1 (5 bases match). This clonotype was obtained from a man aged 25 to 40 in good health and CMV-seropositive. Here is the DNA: TGCGCCAGCAGCTTGCTCCCCACCAGGGCCTATGGCTACACCTTC. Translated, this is CASSLLPTRAYGYTF.